A single sample is the source of the 25 T cell receptor beta chains below, sequenced in a study of OX40 agonist ivuxolimab in advanced cancers. Only in-frame clones appear in the TCRdb table, and some are missing; sequencing was by immunoSEQ multiplex PCR. The sample includes 70,000 to 90,000 clones, about 85% of them seen just once. This specimen consisted of CD4+ or CD8+ T cells sorted from blood, obtained in a trial of the OX40 agonist ivuxolimab. The receptors derive from an adult with an advanced solid tumor such as melanoma, head and neck, liver or kidney cancer.

V gene TRBV11-2 combines with J gene TRBJ2-5; no clear D. The CDR3 runs 14 residues. Trimming took 0 bases from V and 11 from J, leaving 16 bases between them. From germline, CDR1 is SGHAT and CDR2 FQNNGV. The CDR3 protein is CASSLDPRAPQQYF. CDR3 nucleotide sequence: TGTGCCAGCAGCTTAGATCCTAGGGCACCCCAACAGTACTTC.

The V gene is TRBV11-2, the J gene TRBJ2-1; a weak D match, TRBD1 (5 bases). Trimming took off 1 base at V and 8 bases at J, with 9 bases between the two ends. The germline V gene encodes CDR1 SGHAT and CDR2 FQNNGV. This CDR3 is 13 amino acids long. The CDR3 DNA reads as TGTGCCAGCAGCTTAGGTAGGGGTGATGAGCAGTTCTTC. Translation gives CASSLGRGDEQFF.

The rearrangement uses TRBV7-9 and TRBJ2-3; 7 positions agree with TRBD1. CDR1 SEHNR and CDR2 FQNEAQ come from the germline V gene (reference sequence). The CDR3 covers 15 residues. The trim removed 5 bases at V and 6 bases at J, leaving 11 bases unmatched. CDR3 nucleotide sequence: TGTGCCAGCAGCCGCCAGGACAGGTGGGGGGATACGCAGTATTTT. Residues: CASSRQDRWGDTQYF.

V and J are TRBV29-1 and TRBJ2-1, with TRBD2 identical over 12 bases. Germline V gene sequence: CDR1 SQVTM, CDR2 ANQGSEA. The CDR3 consists of 12 residues. V lost 2 bases to trimming and J lost 12 bases; unmatched junction nucleotides: 2. CDR3 loop: CSVELAGGPQFF. CDR3 nucleotide sequence: TGCAGCGTTGAACTAGCGGGGGGGCCGCAGTTCTTC.

This clone was recorded a few times. Other DNA sequences of this sample code for an identical CDR3. The CDR3 nucleotides read TGTGCCAGCAGCCCCGGGACTAGCGGCCAAGAGACCCAGTACTTC. Translating gives CASSPGTSGQETQYF. The chain combines TRBV4-2 with TRBJ2-5, with TRBD2 identical over 11 bases. The CDR3 is 15 residues long. V trimming: 4 bases; J trimming: 1 base; junction bases outside the gene matches: 2. From germline, CDR1 is LGHNA and CDR2 YNFKEQ.

This clone came up once. The rearrangement joins TRBV5-4 to TRBJ1-2; TRBD1 might be the D (6 bases). With 0 bases removed from V and 3 bases from J, the gap between germline ends came to 6 bases. The germline V gene encodes CDR1 SGHNT and CDR2 YYREEE (reference sequence). The CDR3 totals 13 residues. CDR3 sequence: CASSLDRDYGYTF. CDR3 nucleotides: TGTGCCAGCAGCTTGGACAGGGACTATGGCTACACCTTC. Together with reference TRBV5-4 and TRBJ1-2, the CDR3 gives the full variable domain: ETGVTQSPTHLIKTRGQQVTLRCSSQSGHNTVSWYQQALGQGPQFIFQYYREEENGRGNFPPRFSGLQFPNYSSELNVNALELDDSALYLCASSLDRDYGYTFGSGTRLTVV.

The chain links TRBV2 to TRBJ2-7, with a tentative D call TRBD2 (5 bases). This CDR3 spans 17 amino acids. Germline CDR1 reads SNHLY; CDR2 reads FYNNEI. The V and J ends lost 6 bases and 2 bases respectively, with 23 bases between them. The DNA for the CDR3 is TGTGCCAGCAGGAAGGAGGCTGGGTTTTACGGGACCTACGAGCAGTACTTC. Its translation is CASRKEAGFYGTYEQYF.

The chain is built from TRBV10-3 and TRBJ1-2; D is possibly TRBD1 (6 bases). CDR1 is ENHRY and CDR2 is SYGVKD in the germline V gene. The CDR3 totals 13 residues. V was pared by 6 bases and J by 2 bases, with 10 bases between. The CDR3 DNA reads as TGTGCCATCAGGCCGGACAGAAACTATGGCTACACCTTC. It specifies CAIRPDRNYGYTF.

The chain joins TRBV6-6 to TRBJ2-7; D ambiguous. The germline gives CDR1 MNHNY, CDR2 SVGAGI (reference sequence). The CDR3 contains 13 residues. Trimming pared 4 bases from V and 3 bases from J, leaving 10 bases between. The CDR3 protein is CASSLDGRYEQYF. CDR3 sequence (DNA): TGTGCCAGCAGTTTGGACGGTCGCTACGAGCAGTACTTC.

The chain links TRBV4-1 to TRBJ2-1; D is unclear. The germline V and J ends were trimmed by 2 bases and 13 bases, with 21 bases remaining between them. The length of the CDR3 is 15 residues. Germline V gene lookup returns CDR1 MGHRA and CDR2 YSYEKL. CDR3 DNA sequence: TGCGCCAGCAGCCAAAACCCCGACGGGCCCTACCGTCAGTTCTTC. As protein: CASSQNPDGPYRQFF.

The chain links TRBV5-1 to TRBJ1-1; a possible D gene is TRBD1 (5 bases). Germline CDR1 is SGHRS and CDR2 is YFSETQ. The V end lost 6 bases, the J end lost 0 bases, and 12 bases lay between the germline ends. This CDR3 contains 14 residues. This CDR3 reads CASTYAGLNTEAFF. In DNA, the CDR3 is TGCGCCAGCACCTACGCAGGGCTGAACACTGAAGCTTTCTTT.

This chain uses TRBV28 with TRBJ1-2; no clear D. The germline CDR1 and CDR2 sequences are MDHEN and SYDVKM. The germline V and J ends were trimmed by 9 bases and 4 bases, with 9 bases remaining between them. The CDR3 totals 11 residues. This chain's CDR3 is CASMSGYGYTF. The CDR3 nucleotides are TGTGCCAGTATGTCTGGCTATGGCTACACCTTC.

This clone appeared a few times. The genes are TRBV28 and TRBJ2-3; no clear D gene. Germline V gene lookup returns CDR1 MDHEN and CDR2 SYDVKM. V lost 9 bases to trimming and J lost 2 bases, with 6 bases between them. This CDR3 has 11 amino acids. CDR3 residues: CASLATDTQYF. CDR3 in DNA: TGTGCCAGTCTTGCCACAGATACGCAGTATTTT. The full variable domain, rest sourced from reference TRBV28 and TRBJ2-3, is DVKVTQSSRYLVKRTGEKVFLECVQDMDHENMFWYRQDPGLGLRLIYFSYDVKMKEKGDIPEGYSVSREKKERFSLILESASTNQTSMYLCASLATDTQYFGPGTRLTVL.

Turning to this clone: The junction differs from germline at one of its ends, possibly a read error. V usage is TRBV7-7 and J usage is TRBJ2-3; 9 positions agree with TRBD1. The CDR3 consists of 18 residues. CDR1 is SSHAT, CDR2 FNYEAQ, per germline (reference sequence). The CDR3 DNA is TGTGCTAGCAGCTTATTCCAGTCGACAGGGGGGCGGCCAGATACGCAGTATTTT. It specifies CASSLFQSTGGRPDTQYF.

This chain joins TRBV9 and TRBJ2-1; no reliable D call. Trimming shortened V by 2 bases and J by 8 bases, and 14 bases separated the two germline ends. Per the germline V gene, CDR1 is SGDLS and CDR2 is YYNGEE. CDR3 length equals 14 residues. DNA of the CDR3: TGTGCCAGCAGCGTCAACATGGGTTTCCATGAGCAGTTCTTC. Translation: CASSVNMGFHEQFF.

The J gene is TRBJ1-5, the V gene TRBV2, with no clear D. The CDR3 covers 12 residues. Trimming took off 4 bases at V and 5 bases at J, with 6 bases between the two ends. CDR1 SNHLY and CDR2 FYNNEI come from the germline V gene. The CDR3 DNA reads TGTGCCAGCAGTGGCAGGTATCAGCCCCAGCATTTT. Encoded protein: CASSGRYQPQHF.

The chain combines TRBV19 with TRBJ1-6, with D possibly being TRBD1 (6 bases). Between the trimmed V and J ends, which lost 9 bases and 9 bases, there was a span of 24 bases. The CDR3 has 16 amino acids. CDR1 is LNHDA, CDR2 SQIVND, per germline (reference sequence). The CDR3 nucleotides are TGTGCCAGCACTAGGGGGAGCGGCGGGGGAAGTTCACCCCTCCACTTT. Translating gives CASTRGSGGGSSPLHF. Using reference TRBV19 and TRBJ1-6 for the parts outside the CDR3, the full variable domain is DGGITQSPKYLFRKEGQNVTLSCEQNLNHDAMYWYRQDPGQGLRLIYYSQIVNDFQKGDIAEGYSVSREKKESFPLTVTSAQKNPTAFYLCASTRGSGGGSSPLHFGNGTRLTVT.

The chain is built from TRBV27 and TRBJ2-1; D gene uncertain. Trimming cost V 10 bases and J 3 bases, with 13 bases left between them. CDR1 is MNHEY, CDR2 SMNVEV, per germline (reference sequence). The CDR3 consists of 13 residues. As DNA, the CDR3 is TGTGCCACCAAGATATCCAGCTACAATGAGCAGTTCTTC. Residues: CATKISSYNEQFF.

The gene calls are TRBV29-1 and TRBJ1-3; D is unclear. CDR1 and CDR2 (germline): SQVTM, ANQGSEA. V gave up 7 bases and J gave up 3 bases, with 7 bases separating them. The CDR3 contains 11 residues. The CDR3 loop is CSAGGGNTIYF. For the CDR3, the DNA is TGCAGCGCCGGAGGTGGAAACACCATATATTTT. The entire variable domain, with the rest obtained from reference TRBV29-1 and TRBJ1-3, is as follows: SAVISQKPSRDICQRGTSLTIQCQVDSQVTMMFWYRQQPGQSLTLIATANQGSEATYESGFVIDKFPISRPNLTFSTLTVSNMSPEDSSIYLCSAGGGNTIYFGEGSWLTVV.

CDR3 bases: TGTGCCAGCAGTCCCCGGGGGCCATCCGGCTACGAGCAGTACTTC. Its translation is CASSPRGPSGYEQYF. The V call is TRBV7-2, the J call TRBJ2-7, with D perhaps TRBD1 or TRBD2 (6 bases each). CDR3 length: 15 residues. The germline V gene encodes CDR1 SGHTA and CDR2 FQGNSA. V lost 6 bases and J 3 bases, leaving 18 bases between the germline ends.

The chain is built from TRBV6-1 and TRBJ2-1; 13 bases align to TRBD2. This CDR3 has 15 residues. V lost 5 bases, J lost 12 bases, and 10 bases stayed unmatched. CDR1 is MNHNS and CDR2 is SASEGT in the germline V gene. Written as DNA, the CDR3 is TGTGCCAGCAGTCCCACTAGCGGGGGGGACCTTTGGCAGTTCTTC. Its translation is CASSPTSGGDLWQFF.

CDR3 nucleotide sequence: TGTGCCAGCAGTGAACCGGGGGCAAATCAGCCCCAGCATTTT. This encodes CASSEPGANQPQHF. The chain employs TRBV2 and TRBJ1-5; maybe TRBD1 (6 bases). With 2 bases removed from V and 4 bases from J, the gap between germline ends came to 9 bases. Germline assignment: CDR1 SNHLY and CDR2 FYNNEI. This CDR3 has 14 residues.

The rearrangement uses TRBV6-1 and TRBJ1-3; D might be TRBD1 (6 bases). CDR1 and CDR2 from the germline V gene are MNHNS and SASEGT. Between the trimmed V and J ends, which lost 7 bases and 2 bases, there was a span of 9 bases. CDR3 length equals 13 residues. In nucleotides, the CDR3 is TGTGCCAGCACCAGGGACACTGGAAACACCATATATTTT. Its translation is CASTRDTGNTIYF.

The chain employs TRBV28 and TRBJ2-3, with D possibly being TRBD2 (6 bases). CDR3 length: 13 amino acids. Germline V gene data show CDR1 as MDHEN and CDR2 as SYDVKM. Trimming cost V 5 bases and J 1 base, with 7 bases left between them. CDR3 DNA: TGTGCCAGCAGTGGCGGGGGCACAGATACGCAGTATTTT. Amino acids: CASSGGGTDTQYF. Supplemented by reference TRBV28 and TRBJ2-3, the full variable domain reads DVKVTQSSRYLVKRTGEKVFLECVQDMDHENMFWYRQDPGLGLRLIYFSYDVKMKEKGDIPEGYSVSREKKERFSLILESASTNQTSMYLCASSGGGTDTQYFGPGTRLTVL.

The gene calls are TRBV11-2 and TRBJ2-7; 11 positions agree with TRBD2. V lost 2 bases and J lost 0; bases outside the gene matches: 9. Germline CDR1 and CDR2: SGHAT and FQNNGV. The CDR3 runs to 18 residues. CDR3 amino acids: CASSLRSASGGSSYEQYF. Written as DNA, the CDR3 is TGTGCCAGCAGCTTACGTTCGGCTAGCGGGGGGAGCTCCTACGAGCAGTACTTC.